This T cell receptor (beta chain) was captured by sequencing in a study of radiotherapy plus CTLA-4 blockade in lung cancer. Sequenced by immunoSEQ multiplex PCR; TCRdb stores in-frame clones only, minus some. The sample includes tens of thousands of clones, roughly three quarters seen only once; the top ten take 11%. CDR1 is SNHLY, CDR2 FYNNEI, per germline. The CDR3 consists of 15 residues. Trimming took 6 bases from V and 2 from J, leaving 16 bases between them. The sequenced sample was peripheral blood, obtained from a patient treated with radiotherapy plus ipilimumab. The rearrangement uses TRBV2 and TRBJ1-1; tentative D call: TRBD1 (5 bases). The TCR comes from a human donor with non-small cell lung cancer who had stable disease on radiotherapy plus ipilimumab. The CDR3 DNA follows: TGTGCCAGCAGCGGGGCCCGGCTAACTAACACTGAAGCTTTCTTT. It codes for CASSGARLTNTEAFF.